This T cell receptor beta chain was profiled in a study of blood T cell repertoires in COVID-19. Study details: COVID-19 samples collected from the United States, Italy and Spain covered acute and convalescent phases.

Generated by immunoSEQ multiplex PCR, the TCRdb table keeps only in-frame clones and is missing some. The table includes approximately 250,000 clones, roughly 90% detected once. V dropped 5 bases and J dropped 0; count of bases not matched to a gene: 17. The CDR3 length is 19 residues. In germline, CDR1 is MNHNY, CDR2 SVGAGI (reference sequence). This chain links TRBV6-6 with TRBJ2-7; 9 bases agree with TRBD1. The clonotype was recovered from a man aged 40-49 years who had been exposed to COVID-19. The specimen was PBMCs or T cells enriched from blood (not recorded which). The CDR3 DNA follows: TGTGCCAGCAGTCAATTCAATAGTCGAGGACAGGGGCACTCCTACGAGCAGTACTTC. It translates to CASSQFNSRGQGHSYEQYF.